These T cell receptor beta chains were read from a single sample in a study of T cell repertoires in cytomegalovirus infection. TCRdb re-called the reads with MiXCR, one entry per CDR3 protein. The data hold about 680,000 distinct CDR3 sequences, with roughly a quarter observed a single time. The sample consisted of CD8+ T cells from PBMCs. These receptors originate from a human donor in good health (CMV status not recorded). Some clones in this sample may be carry-over from other donors' samples. Both conserved end residues are part of each CDR3.

v_call	j_call	cdr3_length	cdr3_aa
TRBV12-3/TRBV12-4	TRBJ1-2	15	CASSPGSPSVYGYTF
TRBV7-2	TRBJ2-3	13	CASSSWSGDTQYF
TRBV7-6	TRBJ1-3	15	CASSRGRASGNTIYF
TRBV14	TRBJ1-2	14	CASSHTGTDYGYTF
TRBV7-6	TRBJ1-1	15	CASSLPEQANTEAFF
TRBV6-6	TRBJ2-1	16	CASSYSILVEHNEQFF
TRBV25-1	TRBJ1-4	15	CASRSSTGFNEKLFF
TRBV10-3	TRBJ1-1	12	CAVLIKNTEAFF
TRBV7-6	TRBJ1-5	16	CASSRAPGQNNQPQHF
TRBV28	TRBJ2-1	12	CASSLIGIEQFF
TRBV28	TRBJ1-5	15	CASSLVKYSNQPQHF
TRBV7-9	TRBJ2-3	16	CASSLAATTRGDTQYF
TRBV7-9	TRBJ1-1	15	CASSSSWGENTEAFF
TRBV6-1	TRBJ2-1	15	CASTIAGGLLDEQFF
TRBV7-9	TRBJ2-1	15	CASSSGQSSYNEQFF
TRBV5-1	TRBJ1-2	17	CASSPGQGKNLNYGYTF
TRBV12-3/TRBV12-4	TRBJ2-1	15	CASSADTSSYNEQFF
TRBV12-3/TRBV12-4	TRBJ1-2	14	CASSLGGVSYGYTF
TRBV28	TRBJ2-3	14	CASSLDESTDTQYF
TRBV5-1	TRBJ2-3	15	CASSLAVSSTDTQYF
TRBV29-1	TRBJ1-2	14	CSLGRDRGNYGYTF
TRBV7-9	TRBJ1-1	15	CASSLTRTPNTEAFF
TRBV19	TRBJ2-6	16	CASSPIPVAGANVLTF
TRBV27	TRBJ2-2	13	CASSFAGVRELFF
TRBV7-6	TRBJ2-5	15	CASSLFLAGGETQYF
TRBV3-1	TRBJ2-1	16	CASTSQAGGRSNEQFF
TRBV4-1	TRBJ2-5	14	CASSPLMEQETQYF
TRBV2	TRBJ1-2	12	CASSEGTDGYTF
TRBV18	TRBJ2-3	16	CASSPPRAGGTDTQYF
TRBV6-1	TRBJ1-1	13	CASSEWTVTEAFF
TRBV7-6	TRBJ1-5	15	CASSPEGFSNQPQHF
TRBV7-3	TRBJ2-1	11	CASSQGAEQFF
TRBV6-6	TRBJ2-3	17	CASSYSSATSSGDTQYF
TRBV4-1	TRBJ1-1	13	CASSPEGITEAFF
TRBV6-5	TRBJ2-2	15	CASSYTSGEGGELFF
TRBV2	TRBJ1-5	14	CASSPTGINQPQHF
TRBV15	TRBJ1-2	16	CATSNVGTGAKDGYTF
TRBV7-8	TRBJ1-1	14	CASSSRPGTFEAFF
TRBV28	TRBJ2-3	14	CASSFWRTADTQYF
TRBV4-1	TRBJ1-2	13	CASSQEGRFGYTF
TRBV23-1	TRBJ2-2	16	CASKRRTGGNTGELFF
TRBV28	TRBJ1-6	15	CASSSPRTVVSPLHF